The 2 T cell receptor beta chains in this list originate from one sample, sequenced in a study of T cells after posttransplantation cyclophosphamide. Sequenced by immunoSEQ multiplex PCR; TCRdb stores in-frame clones only, minus some. The sample lists some 52,000 clones; more than 70% were seen once. The specimen was PBMCs. These receptors were taken from a young man with a blood cancer, CMV-positive, and with a related stem cell donor.

The chain joins TRBV4-2 to TRBJ2-2, with D possibly TRBD1 on 5 matching bases. This CDR3 has 16 amino acids. The V and J ends lost 0 bases and 1 base respectively, with 9 bases between them. Germline lookup yields CDR1 LGHNA and CDR2 YNFKEQ. DNA for the CDR3: TGTGCCAGCAGCCAAGATTTAGGGGAGAACACCGGGGAGCTGTTTTTT. This codes for CASSQDLGENTGELFF.

V usage is TRBV9 and J usage is TRBJ2-1; tentatively, D is TRBD1 (5 bases). Deletions cut 2 bases from V and 9 bases from J, with 12 bases between. In germline, CDR1 is SGDLS, CDR2 YYNGEE. The CDR3 totals 13 residues. In DNA form, the CDR3 reads TGTGCCAGCAGCGTCCAGGGTAGGGCTGAGCAGTTCTTC. Translated: CASSVQGRAEQFF.